The rows below give T cell receptor beta chains drawn from one sample of a study of blood T cell repertoires in COVID-19. The data were produced by immunoSEQ multiplex PCR, yet TCRdb's version contains in-frame clones alone and is incomplete. Of about 75,000 clones listed, around 88% are singletons. Sequencing used peripheral blood. Receptor source: a woman aged 70-85 years with acute or convalescent COVID-19. The CDR3 runs from the conserved cysteine through the conserved F or W. A D gene is named only where the DNA matches it firmly. Clone size is shown for a subset of rows, as once, few, many or a class of expanded clone.

d_call	v_call	clone_size	j_call	cdr3_length	cdr3_aa	cdr3_nt
TRBD1	TRBV28	.	TRBJ1-1	14	CASSWTGGYGEAFF	TGTGCCAGCAGTTGGACAGGGGGCTACGGGGAAGCTTTCTTT
.	TRBV5-1	.	TRBJ2-3	15	CASSPTGIGTDTQYF	TGCGCCAGCAGCCCCACAGGGATAGGCACAGATACGCAGTATTTT
TRBD1	TRBV9	.	TRBJ1-1	17	CASSDSTRQGADTEAFF	TGTGCCAGCAGCGATTCAACCCGACAGGGGGCGGACACTGAAGCTTTCTTT
.	TRBV4-1	few	TRBJ1-1	14	CASSQMTGNTEAFF	TGCGCCAGCAGCCAGATGACAGGGAACACTGAAGCTTTCTTT
TRBD1	TRBV10-3	.	TRBJ1-1	14	CAITGDRERTEAFF	TGTGCCATCACTGGGGACAGGGAGCGGACTGAAGCTTTCTTT
.	TRBV24-1	.	TRBJ1-2	14	CATSGKREWYGYTF	TGTGCCACCAGTGGTAAGAGGGAATGGTATGGCTACACCTTC
TRBD1	TRBV20-1	.	TRBJ1-2	10	CSALGQDGTF	TGCAGTGCCCTAGGACAGGACGGCACCTTC
.	TRBV2	.	TRBJ1-1	14	CASSQPTGTAEAFF	TGTGCCAGCAGTCAACCAACAGGGACCGCTGAAGCTTTCTTT
TRBD2	TRBV19	.	TRBJ2-5	15	CASRTSGPYQETQYF	TGTGCCAGTAGGACTAGCGGGCCGTACCAAGAGACCCAGTACTTC
.	TRBV9	once	TRBJ1-1	16	CASSATPSPENAEAFF	TGTGCCAGCAGCGCTACCCCCTCCCCTGAAAACGCTGAAGCTTTCTTT
TRBD1	TRBV28	.	TRBJ1-5	14	CASRFTGAHQPQHF	TGTGCCAGCAGATTTACAGGGGCGCATCAGCCCCAGCATTTT
.	TRBV10-3	.	TRBJ2-1	12	CAGGIRDNEQFF	TGTGCCGGCGGGATCCGAGACAATGAGCAGTTCTTC
.	TRBV3-1/TRBV3-2	once	TRBJ2-3	12	CASSQIQDTQYF	TGTGCCAGCAGCCAAATCCAGGATACGCAGTATTTT
TRBD1	TRBV3-1/TRBV3-2	.	TRBJ1-1	20	CASSQAFGTGKKVMNTEAFF	TGTGCCAGCAGCCAAGCCTTCGGGACAGGGAAGAAGGTCATGAACACTGAAGCTTTCTTT
.	TRBV2	.	TRBJ2-5	15	CASRARGSPEETQYF	TGTGCCAGCAGGGCCAGAGGGTCCCCTGAGGAGACCCAGTACTTC
TRBD1	TRBV10-3	.	TRBJ2-4	14	CAISDLGQGNIQYF	TGTGCCATCAGTGATCTGGGACAGGGTAACATTCAGTACTTC